The clone carrying this TCR beta chain was counted ten times or more. The antigen remains undetermined. With 6 bases removed from V and 7 bases from J, the gap between germline ends came to 13 bases. The CDR3 length is 12 residues. The germline CDR1 and CDR2 sequences are SEHNR and FQNEAQ (reference sequence). TCRdb re-derived calls from the 5' RACE reads in MiXCR, one entry per CDR3 protein. Seen here are around 510,000 distinct CDR3 sequences, roughly an eighth observed once, and the top ten hold more than 0.8%. This specimen comes from a study of identical twins. Study findings and constraints: Twin-shared out-of-frame alpha sequences showed excess low generation probability.

The sample also formed part of further work on yellow fever vaccine responses in identical twins.

The J gene is TRBJ2-7, the V gene TRBV7-9; D not resolved. This sequence originates from a woman under 30 in good health. Sequenced input: CD4+ T cells sorted from blood. DNA for the CDR3: TGTGCCAGCAGTTTTACCGGTATTGAGCAGTACTTC. It codes for CASSFTGIEQYF. Supplemented by reference TRBV7-9 and TRBJ2-7, the full variable domain reads DTGVSQNPRHKITKRGQNVTFRCDPISEHNRLYWYRQTLGQGPEFLTYFQNEAQLEKSRLLSDRFSAERPKGSFSTLEIQRTEQGDSAMYLCASSFTGIEQYFGPGTRLTVT.